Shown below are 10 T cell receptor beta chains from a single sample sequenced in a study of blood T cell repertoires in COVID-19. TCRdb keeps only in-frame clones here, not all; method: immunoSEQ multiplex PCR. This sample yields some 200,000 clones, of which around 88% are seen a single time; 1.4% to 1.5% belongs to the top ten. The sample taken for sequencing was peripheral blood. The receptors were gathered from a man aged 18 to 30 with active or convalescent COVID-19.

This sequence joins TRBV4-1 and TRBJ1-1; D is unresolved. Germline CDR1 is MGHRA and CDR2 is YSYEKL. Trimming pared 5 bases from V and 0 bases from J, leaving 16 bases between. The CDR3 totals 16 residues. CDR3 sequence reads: CASSTRVEIMNTEAFF. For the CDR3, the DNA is TGCGCCAGCAGCACCCGGGTTGAGATCATGAACACTGAAGCTTTCTTT.

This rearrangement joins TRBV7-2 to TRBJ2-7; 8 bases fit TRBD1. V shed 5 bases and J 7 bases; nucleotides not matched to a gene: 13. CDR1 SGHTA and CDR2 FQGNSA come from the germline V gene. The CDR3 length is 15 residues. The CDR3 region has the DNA TGTGCCAGCAGCCCGCGGACAGGGTTGAAAGGAGAGCAGTACTTC. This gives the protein CASSPRTGLKGEQYF.

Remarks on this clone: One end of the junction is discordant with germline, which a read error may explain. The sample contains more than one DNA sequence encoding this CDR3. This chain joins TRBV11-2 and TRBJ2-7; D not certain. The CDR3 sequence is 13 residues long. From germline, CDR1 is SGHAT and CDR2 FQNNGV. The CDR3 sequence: CASSLVPYYEQYF. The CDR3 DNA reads TGCGCCAGCAGCTTAGTTCCTTACTACGAGCAGTACTTC.

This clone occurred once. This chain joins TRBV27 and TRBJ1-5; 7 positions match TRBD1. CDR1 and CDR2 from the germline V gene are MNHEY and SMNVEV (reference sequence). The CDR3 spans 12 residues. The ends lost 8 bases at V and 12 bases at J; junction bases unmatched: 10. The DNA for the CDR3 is TGTGCCAGCGAGAGGGACAGTTCGGGCCAGCATTTT. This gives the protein CASERDSSGQHF.

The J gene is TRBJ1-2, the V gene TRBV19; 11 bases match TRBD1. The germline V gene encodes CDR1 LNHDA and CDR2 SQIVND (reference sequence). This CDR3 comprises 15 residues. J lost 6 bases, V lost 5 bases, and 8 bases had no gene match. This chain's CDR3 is CASSPGGQGAHGYTF. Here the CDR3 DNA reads TGTGCCAGTAGTCCAGGAGGACAGGGGGCGCATGGCTACACCTTC.

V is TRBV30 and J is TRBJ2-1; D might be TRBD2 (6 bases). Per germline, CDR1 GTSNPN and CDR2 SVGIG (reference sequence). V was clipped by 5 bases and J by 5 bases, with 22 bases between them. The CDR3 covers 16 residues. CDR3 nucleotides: TGTGCCTGGGATCCCCGAGGGCGGGCTAGCGACAATGAGCAGTTCTTC. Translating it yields CAWDPRGRASDNEQFF.

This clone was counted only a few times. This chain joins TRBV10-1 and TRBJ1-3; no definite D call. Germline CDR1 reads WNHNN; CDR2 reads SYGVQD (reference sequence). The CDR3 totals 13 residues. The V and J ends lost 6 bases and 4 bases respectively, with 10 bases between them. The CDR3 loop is CASSGNTGNTIYF. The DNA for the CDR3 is TGCGCCAGCAGCGGGAATACCGGAAACACCATATATTTT.

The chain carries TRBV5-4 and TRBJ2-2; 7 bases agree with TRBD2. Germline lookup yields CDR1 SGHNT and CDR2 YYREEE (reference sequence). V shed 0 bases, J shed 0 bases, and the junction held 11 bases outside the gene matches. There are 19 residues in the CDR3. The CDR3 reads CASSLGSGNPFANTGELFF. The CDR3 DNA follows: TGTGCCAGCAGCTTGGGGAGCGGGAACCCGTTCGCGAACACCGGGGAGCTGTTTTTT. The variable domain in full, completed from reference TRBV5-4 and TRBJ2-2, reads ETGVTQSPTHLIKTRGQQVTLRCSSQSGHNTVSWYQQALGQGPQFIFQYYREEENGRGNFPPRFSGLQFPNYSSELNVNALELDDSALYLCASSLGSGNPFANTGELFFGEGSRLTVL.

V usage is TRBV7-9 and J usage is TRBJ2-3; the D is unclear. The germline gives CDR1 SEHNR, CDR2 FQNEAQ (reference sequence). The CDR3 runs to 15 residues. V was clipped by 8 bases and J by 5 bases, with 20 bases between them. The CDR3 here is CASRSVISSGDTQYF. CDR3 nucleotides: TGTGCCAGCCGCTCTGTTATCTCCTCGGGAGATACGCAGTATTTT. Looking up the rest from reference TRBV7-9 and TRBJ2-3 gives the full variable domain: DTGVSQNPRHKITKRGQNVTFRCDPISEHNRLYWYRQTLGQGPEFLTYFQNEAQLEKSRLLSDRFSAERPKGSFSTLEIQRTEQGDSAMYLCASRSVISSGDTQYFGPGTRLTVL.

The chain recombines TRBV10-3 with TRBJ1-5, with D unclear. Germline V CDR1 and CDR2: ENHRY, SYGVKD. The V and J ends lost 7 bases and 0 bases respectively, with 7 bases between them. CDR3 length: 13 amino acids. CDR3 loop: CAITENSNQPQHF. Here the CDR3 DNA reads TGTGCCATCACGGAGAATAGCAATCAGCCCCAGCATTTT.